This entry lists 5 T cell receptor beta chains sequenced from one sample in a study of blood T cells in healthy people across ages (dated by TCRdb to the mid-2010s). The receptor library was made with 5' RACE. A second PCR of about 6 to 11 cycles was performed with a sample-barcoded 5' primer and a J-beta primer mix. TCRdb reran the public reads through fastp at Q25 and MiXCR, keeping productive beta chains. Each CDR3 protein appears once, grouped with its most common genes and DNA. This sample gives 1.5 million to 2 million distinct CDR3 sequences in total; approximately 39% of them show up just once. The ten top clones hold roughly 23% of the sample. The sequenced sample consisted of blood. These receptors were taken from a human donor in good health.

The chain combines TRBV20-1 with TRBJ1-1, with D unresolved. The CDR3 contains 14 residues. In germline, CDR1 is DFQATT, CDR2 SNEGSKA (reference sequence). Deletions cut 4 bases from V and 1 base from J, with 13 bases between. The CDR3 here is CSANPVLTNTEAFF. DNA for the CDR3: TGCAGTGCTAATCCGGTTTTAACGAACACTGAAGCTTTCTTT.

The chain combines TRBV20-1 with TRBJ1-2, with D tentatively TRBD1 (5 bases). The germline gives CDR1 DFQATT, CDR2 SNEGSKA (reference sequence). The CDR3 is made up of 15 amino acids. V was clipped by 5 bases and J by 0 bases, with 16 bases between them. In DNA form, the CDR3 reads TGCAGTGCTCCCGGACCTAAGACAGCTAACTATGGCTACACCTTC. As protein: CSAPGPKTANYGYTF.

The chain couples TRBV7-9 to TRBJ2-7; TRBD1 matches 7 bases. The germline CDR1 and CDR2 sequences are SEHNR and FQNEAQ (reference sequence). The CDR3 contains 14 residues. The V segment lost 5 bases and the J segment 2 bases; nucleotides outside the gene matches: 6. The CDR3 region is CASSEPGQPYEQYF. For the CDR3, the DNA is TGTGCCAGCAGCGAACCGGGACAGCCCTACGAGCAGTACTTC.

In this sample, this clonotype turned up a few times. The J gene is TRBJ2-7, the V gene TRBV29-1, with TRBD2 matching 13 bases. J was trimmed by 5 bases and V by 4 bases; bases with no gene match: 5. The CDR3 spans 14 residues. Germline V gene data show CDR1 as SQVTM and CDR2 as ANQGSEA. The CDR3 is CSVGTSGGVDEQYF. For the CDR3, the DNA is TGCAGCGTTGGGACTAGCGGGGGTGTGGACGAGCAGTACTTC.

This clonotype has more than one count but fewer than ten. The chain combines TRBV5-1 with TRBJ2-7; the match to TRBD1 covers 10 bases. In germline, CDR1 is SGHRS, CDR2 YFSETQ. The CDR3 sequence is 15 residues long. Germline trimming cut 0 bases from V and 5 bases from J; bases unmatched to any gene: 5. The CDR3 DNA is TGCGCCAGCAGCTTGGGGGGACAGGGGATCGACGAGCAGTACTTC. This translates into CASSLGGQGIDEQYF.